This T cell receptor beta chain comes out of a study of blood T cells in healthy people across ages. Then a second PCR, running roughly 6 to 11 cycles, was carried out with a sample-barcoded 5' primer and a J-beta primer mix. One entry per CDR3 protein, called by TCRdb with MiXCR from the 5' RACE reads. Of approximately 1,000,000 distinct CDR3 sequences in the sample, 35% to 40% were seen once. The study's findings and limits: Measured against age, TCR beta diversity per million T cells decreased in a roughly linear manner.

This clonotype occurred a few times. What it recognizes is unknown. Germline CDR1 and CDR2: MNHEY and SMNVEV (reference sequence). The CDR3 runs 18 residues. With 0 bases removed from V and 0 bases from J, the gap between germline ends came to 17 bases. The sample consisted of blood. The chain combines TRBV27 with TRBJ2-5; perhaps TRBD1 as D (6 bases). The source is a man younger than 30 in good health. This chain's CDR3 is CASSLSGGVRLNQETQYF. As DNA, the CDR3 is TGTGCCAGCAGTTTATCAGGGGGTGTCCGACTAAACCAAGAGACCCAGTACTTC.